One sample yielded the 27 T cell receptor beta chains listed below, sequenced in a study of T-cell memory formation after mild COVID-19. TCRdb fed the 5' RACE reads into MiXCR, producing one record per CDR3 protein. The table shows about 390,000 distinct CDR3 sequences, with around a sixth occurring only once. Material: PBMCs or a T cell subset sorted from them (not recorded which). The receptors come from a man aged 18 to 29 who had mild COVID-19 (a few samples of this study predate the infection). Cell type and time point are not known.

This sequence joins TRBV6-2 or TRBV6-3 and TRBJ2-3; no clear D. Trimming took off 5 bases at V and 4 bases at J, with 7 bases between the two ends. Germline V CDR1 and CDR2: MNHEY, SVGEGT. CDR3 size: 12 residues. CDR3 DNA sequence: TGTGCCAGCAGTACGACTGCAGATACGCAGTATTTT. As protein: CASSTTADTQYF.

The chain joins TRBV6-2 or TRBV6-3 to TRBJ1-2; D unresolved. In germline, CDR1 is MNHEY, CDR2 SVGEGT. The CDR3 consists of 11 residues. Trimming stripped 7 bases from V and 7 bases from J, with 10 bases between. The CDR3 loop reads CASTDGGGYTF. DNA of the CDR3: TGTGCCAGCACAGACGGAGGTGGCTACACCTTC.

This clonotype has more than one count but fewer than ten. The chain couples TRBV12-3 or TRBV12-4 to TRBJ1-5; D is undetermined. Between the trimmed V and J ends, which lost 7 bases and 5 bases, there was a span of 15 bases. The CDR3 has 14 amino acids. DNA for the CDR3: TGTGCCAGCATCAGCGGTCCGGGTTATCAGCCCCAGCATTTT. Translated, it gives CASISGPGYQPQHF.

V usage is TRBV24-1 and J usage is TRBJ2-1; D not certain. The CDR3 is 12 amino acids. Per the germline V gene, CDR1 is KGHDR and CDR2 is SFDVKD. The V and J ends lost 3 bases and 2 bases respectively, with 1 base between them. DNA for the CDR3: TGTGCCACCAGTGATGCCTACAATGAGCAGTTCTTC. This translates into CATSDAYNEQFF.

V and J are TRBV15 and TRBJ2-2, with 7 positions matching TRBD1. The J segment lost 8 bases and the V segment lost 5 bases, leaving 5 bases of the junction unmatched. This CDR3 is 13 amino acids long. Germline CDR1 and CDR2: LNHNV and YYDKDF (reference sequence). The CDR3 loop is CATSDRVLGELFF. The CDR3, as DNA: TGTGCCACCAGCGACAGGGTCCTAGGGGAGCTGTTTTTT. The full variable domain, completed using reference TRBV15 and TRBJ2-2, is DAMVIQNPRYQVTQFGKPVTLSCSQTLNHNVMYWYQQKSSQAPKLLFHYYDKDFNNEADTPDNFQSRRPNTSFCFLDIRSPGLGDTAMYLCATSDRVLGELFFGEGSRLTVL.

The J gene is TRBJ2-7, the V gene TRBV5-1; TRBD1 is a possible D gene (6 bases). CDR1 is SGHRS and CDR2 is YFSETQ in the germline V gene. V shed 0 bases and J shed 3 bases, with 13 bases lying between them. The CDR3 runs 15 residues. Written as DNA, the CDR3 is TGCGCCAGCAGCTTGGTTGCAGGGGAGAACTACGAGCAGTACTTC. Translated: CASSLVAGENYEQYF.

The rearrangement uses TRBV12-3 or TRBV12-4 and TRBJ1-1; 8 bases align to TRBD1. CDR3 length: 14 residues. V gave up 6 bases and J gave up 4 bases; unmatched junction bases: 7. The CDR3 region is CASRYGQGGTEAFF. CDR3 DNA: TGTGCCAGCAGGTACGGACAGGGCGGCACTGAAGCTTTCTTT.

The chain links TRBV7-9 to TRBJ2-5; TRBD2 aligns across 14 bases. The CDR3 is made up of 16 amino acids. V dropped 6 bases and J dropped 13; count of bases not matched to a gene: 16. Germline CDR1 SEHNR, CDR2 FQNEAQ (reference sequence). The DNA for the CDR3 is TGTGCCAGCAGATCCGGGACTAGCGGGGGACACCACTCTGGGTACTTC. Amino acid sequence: CASRSGTSGGHHSGYF.

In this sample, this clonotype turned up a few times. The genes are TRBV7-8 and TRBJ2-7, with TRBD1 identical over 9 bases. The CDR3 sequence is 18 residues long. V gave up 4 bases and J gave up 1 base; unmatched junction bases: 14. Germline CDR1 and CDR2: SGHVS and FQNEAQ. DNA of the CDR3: TGTGCCAGCAGCTCGCCCCCCGATGGGACAGGGTTTTCCTACGAGCAGTACGTC. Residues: CASSSPPDGTGFSYEQYV.

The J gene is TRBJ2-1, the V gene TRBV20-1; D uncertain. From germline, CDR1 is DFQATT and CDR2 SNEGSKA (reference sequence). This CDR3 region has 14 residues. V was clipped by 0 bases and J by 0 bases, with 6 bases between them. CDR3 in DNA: TGCAGTGCTAGAGAAGCGAACTCCTACAATGAGCAGTTCTTC. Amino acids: CSAREANSYNEQFF.

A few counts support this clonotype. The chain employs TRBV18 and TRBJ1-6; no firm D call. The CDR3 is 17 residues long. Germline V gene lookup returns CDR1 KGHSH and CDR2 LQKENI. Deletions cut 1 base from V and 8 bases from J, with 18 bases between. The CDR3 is CASSPLAQLGRYSPLHF. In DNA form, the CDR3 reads TGTGCCAGCTCACCACTGGCCCAGTTGGGGAGGTATTCACCCCTCCACTTT.

The CDR3, as DNA: TGCGCCAGCAGCTTGGACGGGGGCCGGGGTGAAAAACTGTTTTTT. Its protein is CASSLDGGRGEKLFF. This chain connects TRBV5-1 to TRBJ1-4; D may be TRBD1 (6 bases). Trimming cost V 0 bases and J 7 bases, with 13 bases left between them. This CDR3 comprises 15 residues. Germline CDR1 reads SGHRS; CDR2 reads YFSETQ.

Here the CDR3 DNA reads TGCGCCAGCAGTGAGTCGGGGGTGGGAACGCAGTATTTT. Residues: CASSESGVGTQYF. The gene calls are TRBV10-2 and TRBJ2-3, with D possibly being TRBD1 or TRBD2 (5 bases each). CDR1 is WSHSY, CDR2 SAAADI, per germline. This CDR3 is built from 13 residues. Trimming removed 0 bases at V and 9 bases at J, with 10 bases between.

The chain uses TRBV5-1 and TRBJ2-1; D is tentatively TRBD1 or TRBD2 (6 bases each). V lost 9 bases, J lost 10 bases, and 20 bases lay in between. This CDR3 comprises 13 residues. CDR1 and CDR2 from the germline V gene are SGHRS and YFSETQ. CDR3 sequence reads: CATRANWGAEQFF. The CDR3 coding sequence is TGCGCCACCAGGGCTAACTGGGGGGCAGAGCAGTTCTTC. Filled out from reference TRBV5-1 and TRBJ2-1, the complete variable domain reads KAGVTQTPRYLIKTRGQQVTLSCSPISGHRSVSWYQQTPGQGLQFLFEYFSETQRNKGNFPGRFSGRQFSNSRSEMNVSTLELGDSALYLCATRANWGAEQFFGPGTRLTVL.

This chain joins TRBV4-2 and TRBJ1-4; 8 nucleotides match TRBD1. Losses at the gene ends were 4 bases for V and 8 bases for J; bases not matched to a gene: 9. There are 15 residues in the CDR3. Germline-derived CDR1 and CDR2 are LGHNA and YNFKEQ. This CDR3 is CASSRTGGLSEKLFF. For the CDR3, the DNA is TGTGCCAGCAGCCGAACAGGGGGTCTGTCGGAAAAACTGTTTTTT.

The CDR3 bases are TGCAGTGCCAGAAGGAGACAGGGGGCGATTGGTGAGCAGTTCTTC. Translation: CSARRRQGAIGEQFF. The rearrangement links TRBV20-1 to TRBJ2-1, with 10 bases lining up with TRBD1. Per the germline V gene, CDR1 is DFQATT and CDR2 is SNEGSKA (reference sequence). The CDR3 covers 15 residues. V lost 6 bases and J lost 9; bases outside the gene matches: 14.

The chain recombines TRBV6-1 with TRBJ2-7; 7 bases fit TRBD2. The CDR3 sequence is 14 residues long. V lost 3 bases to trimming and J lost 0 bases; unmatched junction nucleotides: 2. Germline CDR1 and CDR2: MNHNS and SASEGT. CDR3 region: CASSDPGGSYEQYF. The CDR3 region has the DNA TGTGCCAGCAGTGATCCGGGGGGCTCCTACGAGCAGTACTTC.

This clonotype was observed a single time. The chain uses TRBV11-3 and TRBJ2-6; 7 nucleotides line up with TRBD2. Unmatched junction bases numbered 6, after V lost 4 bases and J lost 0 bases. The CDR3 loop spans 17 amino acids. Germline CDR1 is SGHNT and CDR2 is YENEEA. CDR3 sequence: CASSSRERDSGANVLTF. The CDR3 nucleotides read TGTGCCAGCAGCTCTCGGGAGCGGGACTCTGGGGCCAACGTCCTGACTTTC.

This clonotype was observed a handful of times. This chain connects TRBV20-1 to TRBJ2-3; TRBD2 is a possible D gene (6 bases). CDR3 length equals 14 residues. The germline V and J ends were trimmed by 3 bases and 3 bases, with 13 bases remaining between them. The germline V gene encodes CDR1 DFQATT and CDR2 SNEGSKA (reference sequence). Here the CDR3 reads CSARGGVGTDTQYF. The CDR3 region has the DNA TGCAGTGCTAGGGGCGGGGTGGGTACAGATACGCAGTATTTT.

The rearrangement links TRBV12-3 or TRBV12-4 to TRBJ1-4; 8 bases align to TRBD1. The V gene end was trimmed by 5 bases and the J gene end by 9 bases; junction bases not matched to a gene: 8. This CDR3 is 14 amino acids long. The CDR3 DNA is TGTGCCAGCAGTCAGGACAGGGACATCAAAAAACTGTTTTTT. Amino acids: CASSQDRDIKKLFF.

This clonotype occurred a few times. DNA for the CDR3: TGCAGTGCTAGAGAGGCTAGCGGCAGCTCCTACAATGAGCAGTTCTTC. It codes for CSAREASGSSYNEQFF. V usage is TRBV20-1 and J usage is TRBJ2-1, with 7 bases matching TRBD2. The V segment lost 0 bases and the J segment 0 bases; nucleotides outside the gene matches: 5. There are 16 residues in the CDR3. The V gene's germline CDR1 is DFQATT and CDR2 SNEGSKA (reference sequence).

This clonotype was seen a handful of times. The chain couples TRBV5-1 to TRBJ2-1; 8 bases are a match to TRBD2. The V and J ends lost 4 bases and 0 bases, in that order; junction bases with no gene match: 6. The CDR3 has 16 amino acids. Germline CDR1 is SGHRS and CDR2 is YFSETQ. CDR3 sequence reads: CASSTTSGGSYNEQFF. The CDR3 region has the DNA TGCGCCAGCAGCACAACTAGCGGCGGCTCCTACAATGAGCAGTTCTTC.

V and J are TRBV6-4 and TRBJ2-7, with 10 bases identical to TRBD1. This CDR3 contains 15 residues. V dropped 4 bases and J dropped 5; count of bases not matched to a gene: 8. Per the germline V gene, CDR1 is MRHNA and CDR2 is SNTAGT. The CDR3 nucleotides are TGTGCCAGCAGTGCAGCGGGACAGGGGAGTGACGAGCAGTACTTC. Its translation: CASSAAGQGSDEQYF.

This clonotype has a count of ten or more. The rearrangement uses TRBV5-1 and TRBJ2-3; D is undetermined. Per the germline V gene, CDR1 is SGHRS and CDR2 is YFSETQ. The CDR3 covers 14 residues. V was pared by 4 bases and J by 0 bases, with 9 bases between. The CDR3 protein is CASSHPGSTDTQYF. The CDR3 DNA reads TGCGCCAGCAGCCACCCTGGTAGCACAGATACGCAGTATTTT.

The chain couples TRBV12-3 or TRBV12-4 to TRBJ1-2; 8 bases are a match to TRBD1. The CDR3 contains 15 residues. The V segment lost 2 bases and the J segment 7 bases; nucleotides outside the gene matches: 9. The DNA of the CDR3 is TGTGCCAGCAGTTTACCCCAGGGGGCAGTGGGTGGCTACACCTTC. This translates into CASSLPQGAVGGYTF.

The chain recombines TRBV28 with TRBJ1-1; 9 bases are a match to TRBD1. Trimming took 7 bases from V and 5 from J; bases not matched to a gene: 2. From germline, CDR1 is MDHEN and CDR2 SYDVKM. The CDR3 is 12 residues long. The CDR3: CASIGTGTEAFF. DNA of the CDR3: TGTGCCAGCATAGGGACAGGGACTGAAGCTTTCTTT.

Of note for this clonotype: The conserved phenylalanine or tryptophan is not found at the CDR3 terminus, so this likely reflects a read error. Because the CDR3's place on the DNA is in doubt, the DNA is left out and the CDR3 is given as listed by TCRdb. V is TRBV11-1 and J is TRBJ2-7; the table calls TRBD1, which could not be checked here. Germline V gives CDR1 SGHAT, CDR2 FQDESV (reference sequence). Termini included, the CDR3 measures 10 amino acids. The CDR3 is CASSLEGAWD.